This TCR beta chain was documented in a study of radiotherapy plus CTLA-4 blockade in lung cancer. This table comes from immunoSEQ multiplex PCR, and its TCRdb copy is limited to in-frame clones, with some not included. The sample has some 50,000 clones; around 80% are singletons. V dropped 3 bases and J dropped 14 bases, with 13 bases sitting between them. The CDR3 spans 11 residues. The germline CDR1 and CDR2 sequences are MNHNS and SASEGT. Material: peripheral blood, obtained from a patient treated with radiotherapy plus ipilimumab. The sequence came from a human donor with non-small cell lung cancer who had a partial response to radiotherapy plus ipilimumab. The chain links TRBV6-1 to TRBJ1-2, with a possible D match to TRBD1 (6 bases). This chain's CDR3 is CASSEMGAPTF. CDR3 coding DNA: TGTGCCAGCAGTGAGATGGGGGCCCCGACCTTC.